This TCR beta chain was identified in a study of blood T cell repertoires in COVID-19. On the study more broadly: The United States, Italy and Spain were the sources of the acute and convalescent COVID-19 samples. PBMCs, B-cell-depleted T cells, or T cells provided the cDNA or gDNA that made up the material.

In the study's own analysis: Nucleated cell counts were estimated from reference gene primer amplification. Clones were read by immunoSEQ multiplex PCR, and TCRdb kept only the in-frame ones, dropping some. That table gives V, J and clone size, and the DNA gave D and trimming. The sample shows 150,000 to 200,000 clones, about 86% of them seen only once. From germline, CDR1 is SGHDT and CDR2 YYEEEE. There are 12 residues in the CDR3. V lost 2 bases and J 7 bases, leaving 9 bases between the germline ends. This sequence was found in a man younger than 35 with active or convalescent COVID-19. Material: peripheral blood. The chain combines TRBV5-6 with TRBJ1-1, with TRBD1 as a possible D gene (5 bases). CDR3 residues: CASSFGDSEAFF. The DNA of the CDR3 is TGTGCCAGCAGCTTCGGAGACAGTGAAGCTTTCTTT. Based on the CDR3 plus reference TRBV5-6 and TRBJ1-1, the full variable domain is DAGVTQSPTHLIKTRGQQVTLRCSPKSGHDTVSWYQQALGQGPQFIFQYYEEEERQRGNFPDRFSGHQFPNYSSELNVNALLLGDSALYLCASSFGDSEAFFGQGTRLTVV.